This T cell receptor (beta chain) was captured in a study of regulatory T cells in long-lasting Graves disease. Study details: The antithyroid drugs taken by newly diagnosed Graves' patients had been used for under 3 months.

The time point: newly diagnosed GD, antithyroid drugs for less than 3 months. PBMC-extracted RNA yielded the TCR library. The V gene's germline CDR1 is SQVTM and CDR2 ANQGSEA. The CDR3 length is 14 residues. After removal of 6 bases from V and 8 bases from J, the junction contained 13 bases not matched to a gene. In building TCR beta libraries, iRepertoire HTBI primers were used together with Arm-PCR of CDR3 regions. One entry per CDR3 protein results from TCRdb running MiXCR on the multiplex PCR reads. Among about 500,000 distinct CDR3 sequences listed, 9.5% to 15% were seen once. The same sample was also studied in work on T cells in Graves' hyperthyroidism and ophthalmopathy.

Specimen: peripheral blood mononuclear cells (PBMCs), collected at new diagnosis, from a patient treated with antithyroid drugs. V and J are TRBV29-1 and TRBJ2-3; TRBD1 matches at 8 bases. The TCR was taken from a woman aged 25 to 39 with Graves disease. CDR3 sequence (DNA): TGCAGCGTACCCGGGACAGGAACACTTGTTACGCAGTATTTT. Translating gives CSVPGTGTLVTQYF.